These 7 T cell receptor beta chains came from one sample sequenced in a study of cytomegalovirus exposure and HLA in healthy donors. This PCR relied on a set of 60 Vbeta primers and 13 Jbeta primers. TCRdb keeps only in-frame clones here, not all; method: immunoSEQ multiplex PCR. The data show 150,000 to 200,000 clones, around three quarters seen once. The sequencing sample was made of PBMCs. Every receptor here comes from a woman in her twenties or thirties in good health and CMV-seronegative.

The chain joins TRBV6-5 to TRBJ2-7; a weak D match, TRBD1 (6 bases). The CDR3 loop spans 13 amino acids. V was pared by 6 bases and J by 6 bases, with 15 bases between. The germline gives CDR1 MNHEY, CDR2 SVGAGI. The CDR3 bases are TGTGCCAGCAGGGACAGAAGGGCGTTCGAGCAGTACTTC. Translating gives CASRDRRAFEQYF.

This clone was counted only a few times. The chain employs TRBV13 and TRBJ2-7; 9 bases are a match to TRBD1. The junction had 6 bases not matched to a gene; V was cut back by 4 bases and J by 5 bases. CDR1 is PRHDT, CDR2 FYEKMQ, per germline (reference sequence). The CDR3 spans 14 residues. The CDR3 region is CASSSGTGYDEQYF. CDR3 coding DNA: TGTGCCAGCAGCTCCGGGACAGGGTACGACGAGCAGTACTTC.

The chain links TRBV25-1 to TRBJ2-2; 8 positions agree with TRBD1. The CDR3 runs 14 residues. Germline assignment: CDR1 MGHDK and CDR2 SYGVNS. J gave up 7 bases and V 9 bases, and 10 bases lay outside the gene matches. The CDR3 sequence is CASQGAAGVGELFF. The CDR3 DNA reads as TGTGCCAGTCAGGGGGCGGCCGGAGTCGGGGAGCTGTTTTTT.

The rearrangement joins TRBV27 to TRBJ1-5, with TRBD1 matching 8 bases. The CDR3 runs to 15 residues. From germline, CDR1 is MNHEY and CDR2 SMNVEV (reference sequence). With V trimmed by 5 bases and J by 3 bases, 6 bases remained unmatched. The chain's CDR3 is CASSPTDRVNQPQHF. DNA of the CDR3: TGTGCCAGCAGTCCGACGGACAGGGTCAATCAGCCCCAGCATTTT.

The chain is built from TRBV5-1 and TRBJ2-7; tentatively, D is TRBD1 (6 bases). CDR3 length equals 14 residues. The germline gives CDR1 SGHRS, CDR2 YFSETQ. The ends were cut back, 4 bases at V and 4 bases at J, with 15 bases in the middle. CDR3 DNA: TGCGCCAGCAGCCCCAAAGGGGGATGGTACGAGCAGTACTTC. As protein: CASSPKGGWYEQYF. Looking up the rest from reference TRBV5-1 and TRBJ2-7 gives the full variable domain: KAGVTQTPRYLIKTRGQQVTLSCSPISGHRSVSWYQQTPGQGLQFLFEYFSETQRNKGNFPGRFSGRQFSNSRSEMNVSTLELGDSALYLCASSPKGGWYEQYFGPGTRLTVT.

In this sample, this clone turned up a few times. The V gene is TRBV18, the J gene TRBJ1-5, with D possibly TRBD1 on 6 matching bases. Germline CDR1 KGHSH, CDR2 LQKENI. Trimming left V 0 bases short and J 4 bases short, with 16 bases between. This CDR3 has 17 residues. This CDR3 is CASSPPIEYGQNQPQHF. The CDR3 bases are TGTGCCAGCTCACCACCCATCGAGTACGGACAGAATCAGCCCCAGCATTTT.

This clone was seen a single time. J is TRBJ2-3 and V is TRBV7-6; the match to TRBD2 covers 7 bases. Germline CDR1 reads SGHVS; CDR2 reads FNYEAQ. J lost 0 bases, V lost 3 bases, and 3 bases had no gene match. The CDR3 length is 15 residues. CDR3: CASSFRGGSTDTQYF. The CDR3 nucleotides read TGTGCCAGCAGCTTCCGCGGGGGTAGCACAGATACGCAGTATTTT.